The present TCR beta chain was sequenced within a study of OX40 agonist ivuxolimab in advanced cancers. Looking at the study overall: The treatment was a fully human IgG2 OX40 agonist, ivuxolimab. Study outcomes and limitations: CD4+ and CD8+ blood T cells expanded clonally by week 6 at 0.1 to 3.0 mg/kg. The authors also found low normalized T-cell clonal expansion in some nonresponders.

CDR1 is MDHEN, CDR2 SYDVKM, per germline. V was shortened by 11 bases and J by 0 bases, with 13 bases between the two germline ends. The CDR3 runs to 13 residues. In the case of this clone: Its antigen is currently unknown.

Systemic immunosuppression or autoimmune disease history was grounds to exclude patients. The method was immunoSEQ multiplex PCR; TCRdb's version includes in-frame clones alone and lacks a portion of them. The sample holds some 40,000 clones, around 80% seen once. The TCR sequence derives from an adult with an advanced solid tumor such as melanoma, head and neck, liver or kidney cancer. V usage is TRBV28 and J usage is TRBJ1-2; D is possibly TRBD1 (5 bases). Specimen: CD4+ or CD8+ T cells sorted from blood, collected in a trial of the OX40 agonist ivuxolimab. CDR3 sequence: CASRDGTNYGYTF. Here the CDR3 DNA reads TGTGCCTCACGGGACGGAACTAACTATGGCTACACCTTC.